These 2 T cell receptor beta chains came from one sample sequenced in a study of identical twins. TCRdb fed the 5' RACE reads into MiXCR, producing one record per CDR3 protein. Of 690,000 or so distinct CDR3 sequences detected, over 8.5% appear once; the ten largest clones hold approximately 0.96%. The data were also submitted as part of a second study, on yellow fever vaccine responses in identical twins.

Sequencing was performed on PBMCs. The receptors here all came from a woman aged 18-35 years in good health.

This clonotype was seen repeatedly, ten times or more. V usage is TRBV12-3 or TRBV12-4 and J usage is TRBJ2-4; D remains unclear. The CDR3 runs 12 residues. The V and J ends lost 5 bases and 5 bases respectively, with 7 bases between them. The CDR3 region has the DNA TGTGCCAGCAGTCTTGGGGAAAACATTCAGTACTTC. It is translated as CASSLGENIQYF.

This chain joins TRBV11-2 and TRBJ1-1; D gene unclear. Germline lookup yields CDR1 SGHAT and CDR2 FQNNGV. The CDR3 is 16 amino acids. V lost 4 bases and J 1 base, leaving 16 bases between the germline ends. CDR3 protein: CASSSTFGLSNTEAFF. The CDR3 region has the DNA TGTGCCAGCAGCTCGACCTTTGGGCTATCGAACACTGAAGCTTTCTTT.